The following is a TCR beta chain sequence with its context. Its matching antigen is unknown. This record belongs to a study of Graves' ophthalmopathy and Graves' hyperthyroidism. Study-wide results and caveats: Detection in blood was also observed for most expanded thyroid clonotypes above 0.001 frequency.

CDR3 length: 13 amino acids. Germline V lookup: CDR1 LNHDA, CDR2 SQIVND (reference sequence). Between the trimmed V and J ends, which lost 1 base and 9 bases, there was a span of 13 bases. Ophthalmopathy donors showed moderate-to-severe activity, CAS ≥3, NOSPECS ≥4 and a duration under 3 months. None of the included patients had other autoimmune diseases, uncontrolled infections, pregnancy or lactation, as these led to exclusion. The starting material, about 9.5 ml of fresh peripheral blood, provided the PBMCs. RNA transcripts were the template, and TCR beta CDR3 regions were amplified from them. Amplification began with first-round RT-PCR using HTBI primers, then second-round multiplex PCR was performed. Using its own MiXCR run on the multiplex PCR reads, TCRdb lists one record per CDR3 protein. The sample consists of about 640,000 distinct CDR3 sequences, 35% to 50% of them appearing once.

The chain carries TRBV19 and TRBJ2-7; TRBD1 or TRBD2 may be the D gene (5 bases each). The TCR sequence derives from an adult man with Graves' ophthalmopathy. Sequenced material: peripheral blood. In DNA, the CDR3 is TGTGCCAGTAGTATAGGAGGGGAGCGAGGGCAGTACTTC. Protein sequence: CASSIGGERGQYF.